The source of this T cell receptor (beta chain) is a study of spatial heterogeneity in lung cancer. Turning to the study itself: More beta-chain than alpha-chain sequences were consistently detected. Overall study findings and caveats: At tumor resection, ubiquitous expanded TCRs were detected in blood more often than later.

Individual TCR cDNA molecules each bore their own unique molecular identifier. Using its own MiXCR run on the 5' RACE reads, TCRdb lists one record per CDR3 protein. The repertoire holds about 85,000 distinct CDR3 sequences, with roughly a fifth as singletons. CDR1 SNHLY and CDR2 FYNNEI come from the germline V gene. Trimming shortened V by 6 bases and J by 0 bases, and 12 bases separated the two germline ends. This CDR3 contains 15 residues. The time point denotes: sample taken at primary tumor resection. Sequencing was performed on whole RNA extracted from tumor and nontumor lung tissue, or from frozen PBMC, and the material was left unsorted. Untreated early-stage non-small cell lung cancer patients, over 55 in total, were the donors. This clonotype was seen a few times. Its antigen is not known.

This chain uses TRBV2 with TRBJ1-3; the D gene is possibly TRBD1 (5 bases). The sequence was obtained from a male donor with early-stage non-small cell lung cancer. The starting material was PBMCs, obtained at surgery. The CDR3 is CASSPTVFSGNTIYF. CDR3 sequence (DNA): TGTGCCAGCAGCCCGACAGTTTTCTCTGGAAACACCATATATTTT.